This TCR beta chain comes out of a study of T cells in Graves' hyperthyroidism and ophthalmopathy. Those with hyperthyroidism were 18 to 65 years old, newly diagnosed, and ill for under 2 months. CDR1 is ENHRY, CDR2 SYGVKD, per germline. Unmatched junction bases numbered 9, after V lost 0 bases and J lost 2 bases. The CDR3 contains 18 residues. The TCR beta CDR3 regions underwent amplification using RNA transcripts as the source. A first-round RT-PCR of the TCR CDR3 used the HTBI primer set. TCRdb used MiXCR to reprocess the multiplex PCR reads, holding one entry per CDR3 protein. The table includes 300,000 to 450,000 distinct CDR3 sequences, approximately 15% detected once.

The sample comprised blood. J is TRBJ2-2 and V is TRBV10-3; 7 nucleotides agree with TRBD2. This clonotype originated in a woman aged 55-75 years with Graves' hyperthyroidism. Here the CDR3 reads CAISESRVGAGNTGELFF. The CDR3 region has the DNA TGTGCCATCAGTGAGTCGAGGGTTGGAGCGGGAAACACCGGGGAGCTGTTTTTT.